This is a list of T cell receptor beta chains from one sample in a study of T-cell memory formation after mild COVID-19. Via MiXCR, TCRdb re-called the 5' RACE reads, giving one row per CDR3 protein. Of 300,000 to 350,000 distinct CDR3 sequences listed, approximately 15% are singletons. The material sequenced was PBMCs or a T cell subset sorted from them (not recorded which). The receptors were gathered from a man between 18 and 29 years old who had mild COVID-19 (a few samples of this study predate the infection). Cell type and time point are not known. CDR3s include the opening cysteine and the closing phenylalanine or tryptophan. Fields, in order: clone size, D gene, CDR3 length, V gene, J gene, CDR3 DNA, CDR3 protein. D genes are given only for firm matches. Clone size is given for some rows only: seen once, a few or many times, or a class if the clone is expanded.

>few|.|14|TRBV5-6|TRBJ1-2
TGTGCCAGCAGCTTGGCTCTCCCTTCTTATGGCTACACCTTC
CASSLALPSYGYTF
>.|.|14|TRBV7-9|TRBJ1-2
TGTGCCAGCAGCCGTCAGGGCCTCGGCTATGGCTACACCTTC
CASSRQGLGYGYTF
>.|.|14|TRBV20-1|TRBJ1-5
TGCAGTGCTAGAGACAGGGATGTCCACCAGCCCCAGCATTTT
CSARDRDVHQPQHF
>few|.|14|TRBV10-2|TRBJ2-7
TGCGCCAGCTACGGGGGGCTCCTCTCCTACGAGCAGTACTTC
CASYGGLLSYEQYF
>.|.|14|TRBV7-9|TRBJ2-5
TGTGCCAGCAGCTTAGGAGTCCTAAGCGAGACCCAGTACTTC
CASSLGVLSETQYF
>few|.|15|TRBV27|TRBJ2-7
TGTGCCAGCAGTCCCAGGGCCGTAAGCTCCTACGAGCAGTACTTC
CASSPRAVSSYEQYF
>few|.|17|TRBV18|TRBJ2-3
TGTGCCAGCTCACCTCCCCGGACGGGACCAAGCACAGATACGCAGTATTTT
CASSPPRTGPSTDTQYF
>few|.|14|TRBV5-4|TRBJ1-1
TGTGCCAGCAGCCCAAAGGGACAGAACACTGAAGCTTTCTTT
CASSPKGQNTEAFF
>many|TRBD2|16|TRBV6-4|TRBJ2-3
TGTGCCAGCAGTGCTAGCGGGGGGGATTCCACAGATACGCAGTATTTT
CASSASGGDSTDTQYF
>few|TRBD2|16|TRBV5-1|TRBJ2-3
TGCGCCAGCAGCTCAACCGGGACTAGAAGCACAGATACGCAGTATTTT
CASSSTGTRSTDTQYF
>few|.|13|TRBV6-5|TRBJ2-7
TGTGCCAGCAGTTACAGGGACTCCTACGAGCAGTACTTC
CASSYRDSYEQYF
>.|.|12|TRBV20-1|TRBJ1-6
TGCAGTGCTCCAATTAGCCGTGGACCCCTCCACTTT
CSAPISRGPLHF
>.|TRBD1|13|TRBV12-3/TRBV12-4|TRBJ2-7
TGTGCCAGCAGCAGAGACAGGGCGAGTGAGCAGTACTTC
CASSRDRASEQYF
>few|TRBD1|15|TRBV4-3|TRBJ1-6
TGCGCCAGCAGCCAGGTACAGGGGTATAATTCACCCCTCCACTTT
CASSQVQGYNSPLHF
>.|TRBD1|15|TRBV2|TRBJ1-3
TGTGCCAGCAGTGCAGGCAGGGGGCTTGGAAACACCATATATTTT
CASSAGRGLGNTIYF
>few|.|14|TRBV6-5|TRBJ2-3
TGTGCCAGCAGTTACTCTGACCGCACAGATACGCAGTATTTT
CASSYSDRTDTQYF
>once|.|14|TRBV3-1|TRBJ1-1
TGTGCCAGCAGCCATCCGTCGGGGTACACTGAAGCTTTCTTT
CASSHPSGYTEAFF
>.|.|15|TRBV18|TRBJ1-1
TGTGCCAGCTCACCTCACCCCCCAGACAACACTGAAGCTTTCTTT
CASSPHPPDNTEAFF
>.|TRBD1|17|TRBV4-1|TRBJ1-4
TGCGCCAGCAGCCAAGGAGTATCTTTCGGGAGGGGACAGGGACTGTTTTTT
CASSQGVSFGRGQGLFF
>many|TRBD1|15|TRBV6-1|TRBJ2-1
TGTGCCAGCAGTGAACAGGGGACAGGGAGGAATGAGCAGTTCTTC
CASSEQGTGRNEQFF
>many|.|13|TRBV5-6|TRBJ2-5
TGTGCCAGCGGAGACGGGGGAAGGGAGACCCAGTACTTC
CASGDGGRETQYF
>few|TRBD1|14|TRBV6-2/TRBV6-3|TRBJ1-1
TGTGCCACCTCGGACAGGACCCAGAACACTGAAGCTTTCTTT
CATSDRTQNTEAFF
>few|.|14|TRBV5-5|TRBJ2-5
TGTGCCAGCAGCACGAAACTAAGGGGAGAGACCCAGTACTTC
CASSTKLRGETQYF
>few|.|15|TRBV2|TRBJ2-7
TGTGCCAGCAGTGAAAGGGTGGTTTCGGCGCACGAGCAGTACTTC
CASSERVVSAHEQYF
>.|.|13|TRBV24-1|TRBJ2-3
TGTGCCACCAGTGATCGCCACGCATCAGGGCAGTATTTT
CATSDRHASGQYF
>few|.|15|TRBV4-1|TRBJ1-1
TGCGCCAGCAGCCAGCCCTGGGACGGGAACACTGAAGCTTTCTTT
CASSQPWDGNTEAFF
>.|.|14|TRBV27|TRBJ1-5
TGTGCCAGCAGTTTTCGGGCCCTCAATCAGCCCCAGCATTTT
CASSFRALNQPQHF
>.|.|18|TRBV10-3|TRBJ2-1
TGTGCCATCAGTAAAGTATTCTCCGGAGACAGTTACGGCGGGGAGCAGTTCTTC
CAISKVFSGDSYGGEQFF
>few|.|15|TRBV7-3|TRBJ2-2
TGTGCCAGCAGCTTAACCTCTCGGGGCACCGGGGAGCTGTTTTTT
CASSLTSRGTGELFF
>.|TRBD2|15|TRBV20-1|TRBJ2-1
TGCAGTGCTAGAGTTGGCGGGGGGGTAGGAAATGAGCAGTTCTTC
CSARVGGGVGNEQFF
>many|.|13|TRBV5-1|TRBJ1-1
TGTGCCAGCAGCTTAGAAGGGAACACTGAAGCTTTCTTT
CASSLEGNTEAFF
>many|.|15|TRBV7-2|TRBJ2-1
TGTGCCAGCAGCTTAGCTTGGACTAGGGGGAATGAGCAGTTCTTC
CASSLAWTRGNEQFF
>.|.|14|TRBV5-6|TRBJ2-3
TGTGCCAGCAGCTTGGTGGGGGCTACAGATACGCAGTATTTT
CASSLVGATDTQYF
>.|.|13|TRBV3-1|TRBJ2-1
TGTGCCAGCAGCCAGAGAGGGGGGGATGAGCAGTTCTTC
CASSQRGGDEQFF
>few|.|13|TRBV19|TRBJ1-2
TGTGCCAGTAGTATAGCTCGCCAGACCGGCTACACCTTC
CASSIARQTGYTF
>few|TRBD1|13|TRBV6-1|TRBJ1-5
TGTGCCAGCAGCGGACAGGGCTTCCAGCCCCAGCATTTT
CASSGQGFQPQHF
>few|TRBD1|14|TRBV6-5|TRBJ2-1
TGTGCCAGCAGTTACATGACAGGGGGAAATGAGCAGTTCTTC
CASSYMTGGNEQFF